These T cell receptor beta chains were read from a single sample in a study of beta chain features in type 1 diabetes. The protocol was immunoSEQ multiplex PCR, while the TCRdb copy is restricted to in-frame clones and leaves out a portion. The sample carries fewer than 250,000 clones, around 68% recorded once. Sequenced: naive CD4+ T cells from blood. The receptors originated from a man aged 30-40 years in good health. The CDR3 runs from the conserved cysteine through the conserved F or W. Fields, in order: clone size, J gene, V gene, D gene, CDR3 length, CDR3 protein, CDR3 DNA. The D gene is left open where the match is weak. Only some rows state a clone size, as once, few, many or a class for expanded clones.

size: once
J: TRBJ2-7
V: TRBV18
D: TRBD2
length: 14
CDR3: CASSSSGRGREQYF
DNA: TGTGCCAGCTCCTCTAGCGGGAGAGGTCGCGAGCAGTACTTC

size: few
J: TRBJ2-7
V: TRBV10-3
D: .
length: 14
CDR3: CAISAVTRSYEQYF
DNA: TGTGCCATCAGTGCTGTCACTCGCTCCTACGAGCAGTACTTC

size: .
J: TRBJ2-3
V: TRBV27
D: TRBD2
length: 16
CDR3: CASSLSPGGLTDTQYF
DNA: TGTGCCAGCAGTTTATCGCCGGGGGGGCTGACAGATACGCAGTATTTT

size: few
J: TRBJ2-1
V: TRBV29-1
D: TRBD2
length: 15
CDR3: CSVPRAGGPYNEQFF
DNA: TGCAGCGTTCCCCGAGCGGGAGGTCCCTACAATGAGCAGTTCTTC

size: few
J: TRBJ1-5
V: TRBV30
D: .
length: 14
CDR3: CAWSVGRGNQPQHF
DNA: TGTGCCTGGAGTGTGGGACGAGGCAATCAGCCCCAGCATTTT

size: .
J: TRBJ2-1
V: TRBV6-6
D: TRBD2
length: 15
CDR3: CASRQLAGGLNEQFF
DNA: TGTGCCAGCAGGCAGCTAGCGGGAGGACTCAATGAGCAGTTCTTC

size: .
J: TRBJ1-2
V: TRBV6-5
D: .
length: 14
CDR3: CASSRLLGAYGYTF
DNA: TGTGCCAGCAGTCGGCTATTGGGGGCTTATGGCTACACCTTC

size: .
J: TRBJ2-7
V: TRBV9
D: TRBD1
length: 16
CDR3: CASSVALGQGADEQYF
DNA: TGTGCCAGCAGCGTAGCTCTGGGACAGGGGGCGGACGAGCAGTACTTC

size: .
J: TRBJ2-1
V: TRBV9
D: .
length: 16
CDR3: CASTPPGRGTNNEQFF
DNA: TGTGCCAGCACCCCCCCGGGCCGGGGAACAAACAATGAGCAGTTCTTC

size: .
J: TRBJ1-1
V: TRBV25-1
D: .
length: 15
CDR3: CASKIDGGRNTEAFF
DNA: TGTGCCAGCAAAATAGATGGAGGGAGGAACACTGAAGCTTTCTTT

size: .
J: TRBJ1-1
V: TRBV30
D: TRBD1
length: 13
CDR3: CAWSVTGATEAFF
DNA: TGTGCCTGGAGTGTAACAGGGGCCACTGAAGCTTTCTTT

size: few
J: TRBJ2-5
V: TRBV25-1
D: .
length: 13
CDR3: CASSEYWGETQYF
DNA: TGTGCCAGCAGTGAATACTGGGGGGAGACCCAGTACTTC

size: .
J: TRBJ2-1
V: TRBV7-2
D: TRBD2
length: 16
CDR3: CASSLESSGGYNEQFF
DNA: TGTGCCAGCAGCTTAGAATCTAGCGGGGGATACAATGAGCAGTTCTTC

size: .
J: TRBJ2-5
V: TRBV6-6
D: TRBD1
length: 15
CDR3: CASSPEPTGRETQYF
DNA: TGTGCCAGCAGTCCTGAACCGACAGGGAGAGAGACCCAGTACTTC

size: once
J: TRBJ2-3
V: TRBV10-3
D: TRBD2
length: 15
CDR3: CAISESQRGTDTQYF
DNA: TGTGCCATCAGTGAGTCCCAGCGGGGGACCGATACGCAGTATTTT

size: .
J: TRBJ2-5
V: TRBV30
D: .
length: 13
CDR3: CAWSVRTSETQYF
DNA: TGTGCCTGGAGTGTAAGGACCTCGGAGACCCAGTACTTC

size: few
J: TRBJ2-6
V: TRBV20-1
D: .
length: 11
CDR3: CSATGANVLTF
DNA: TGCAGTGCTACTGGGGCCAACGTCCTGACTTTC

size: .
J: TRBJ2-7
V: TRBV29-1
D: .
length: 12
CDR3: CSVTGRSYEQYF
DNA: TGCAGCGTTACGGGGAGGAGCTACGAGCAGTACTTC

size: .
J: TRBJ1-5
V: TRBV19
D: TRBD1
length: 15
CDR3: CASSISTGIGEPQHF
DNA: TGTGCCAGTAGTATCTCGACAGGGATTGGGGAGCCCCAGCATTTT

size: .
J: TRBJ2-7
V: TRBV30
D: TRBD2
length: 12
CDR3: CASSRDGGEQYF
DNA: TGTGCCAGCTCACGGGACGGGGGGGAGCAGTACTTC